Listed below are T cell receptor beta chains from one sample, sequenced in a study of T cell changes during pregnancy in multiple sclerosis. The table came from immunoSEQ multiplex PCR; TCRdb's copy has only in-frame clones and leaves some out. Of some 90,000 clones listed, 90% to 95% were seen once; the top ten hold more than 1.5%. The sequenced sample was peripheral blood, obtained after pregnancy. Receptor source: a female donor in good health, enrolled as a control in a pregnancy study. CDR3s include the opening cysteine and the closing phenylalanine or tryptophan. A D gene is named only where the DNA matches it firmly. Expanded clones are given a class, and other clones once, few, many or no size at all.

D gene: TRBD1; J gene: TRBJ2-7; V gene: TRBV5-1; clone size: once; CDR3 protein: CASSLDRGYYEQYF; CDR3 DNA: TGCGCCAGCAGCTTGGACAGGGGGTACTACGAGCAGTACTTC
D gene: TRBD2; J gene: TRBJ2-3; V gene: TRBV6-5; clone size: NA; CDR3 protein: CASSPRGGRTDTQYF; CDR3 DNA: TGTGCCAGCAGTCCTCGGGGGGGCAGGACAGATACGCAGTATTTT
D gene: NA; J gene: TRBJ1-5; V gene: TRBV4-3; clone size: NA; CDR3 protein: CASSIEEPGKGPLCSNQPQHF; CDR3 DNA: TGCGCCAGCAGCATCGAAGAACCAGGGAAGGGGCCACTGTGTAGCAATCAGCCCCAGCATTTT
D gene: NA; J gene: TRBJ2-7; V gene: TRBV6-6; clone size: once; CDR3 protein: CASSTDRLSQYF; CDR3 DNA: TGTGCCAGCAGTACGGACAGACTGTCGCAGTACTTC
D gene: NA; J gene: TRBJ1-2; V gene: TRBV5-5; clone size: once; CDR3 protein: CASSPRTAANYGYTF; CDR3 DNA: TGTGCCAGCAGCCCTCGGACAGCCGCTAACTATGGCTACACCTTC
D gene: TRBD1; J gene: TRBJ1-1; V gene: TRBV10-3; clone size: NA; CDR3 protein: CAITNRDRAEAFF; CDR3 DNA: TGTGCCATCACCAACCGGGACAGGGCAGAAGCTTTCTTT
D gene: NA; J gene: TRBJ2-7; V gene: TRBV27; clone size: few; CDR3 protein: CASSLFVGGRGEQYF; CDR3 DNA: TGTGCCAGCAGTTTATTCGTTGGGGGCCGCGGCGAGCAGTACTTC
D gene: NA; J gene: TRBJ2-5; V gene: TRBV2; clone size: NA; CDR3 protein: CASSERGGETQYF; CDR3 DNA: TGTGCCAGCAGTGAAAGGGGGGGCGAGACCCAGTACTTC
D gene: NA; J gene: TRBJ2-6; V gene: TRBV6-1; clone size: NA; CDR3 protein: CASTHSGANVLTF; CDR3 DNA: TGTGCCAGCACCCACTCTGGGGCCAACGTCCTGACTTTC
D gene: NA; J gene: TRBJ2-2; V gene: TRBV7-2; clone size: NA; CDR3 protein: CASSLVGRRELFF; CDR3 DNA: TGTGCCAGCAGCTTAGTTGGCAGGAGGGAGCTGTTTTTT
D gene: TRBD2; J gene: TRBJ2-1; V gene: TRBV7-3; clone size: NA; CDR3 protein: CASSLGSGGANRQFF; CDR3 DNA: TGTGCCAGCAGCTTAGGCAGCGGGGGGGCCAATCGGCAGTTCTTC
D gene: NA; J gene: TRBJ2-7; V gene: TRBV9; clone size: NA; CDR3 protein: CASSVGSGTGEQYF; CDR3 DNA: TGTGCCAGCAGCGTAGGCAGCGGTACTGGCGAGCAGTACTTC
D gene: NA; J gene: TRBJ2-7; V gene: TRBV6-6; clone size: NA; CDR3 protein: CASSSNRDYEQYF; CDR3 DNA: TGTGCCAGCAGTTCGAACAGGGACTACGAGCAGTACTTC
D gene: NA; J gene: TRBJ2-7; V gene: TRBV4-1; clone size: NA; CDR3 protein: CASSPTGIEQYF; CDR3 DNA: TGCGCCAGCAGCCCTACAGGGATTGAGCAGTACTTC
D gene: TRBD1; J gene: TRBJ1-2; V gene: TRBV7-2; clone size: NA; CDR3 protein: CASSTSGTGVSYGYTF; CDR3 DNA: TGTGCCAGCAGTACCTCCGGGACAGGGGTCTCCTATGGCTACACCTTC
D gene: TRBD2; J gene: TRBJ2-5; V gene: TRBV6-5; clone size: NA; CDR3 protein: CASGRGGNVETQYF; CDR3 DNA: TGTGCCAGCGGGCGGGGGGGCAACGTAGAGACCCAGTACTTC
D gene: TRBD2; J gene: TRBJ2-1; V gene: TRBV7-2; clone size: NA; CDR3 protein: CASSLAGLAGDEQFF; CDR3 DNA: TGTGCCAGCAGCTTAGCGGGGCTAGCGGGGGATGAGCAGTTCTTC
D gene: TRBD1; J gene: TRBJ1-1; V gene: TRBV6-6; clone size: NA; CDR3 protein: CASTPQGTNTEAFF; CDR3 DNA: TGTGCCAGCACCCCACAGGGGACGAACACTGAAGCTTTCTTT
D gene: TRBD2; J gene: TRBJ2-1; V gene: TRBV7-9; clone size: NA; CDR3 protein: CASSFRSGGLYNEQFF; CDR3 DNA: TGTGCCAGCAGCTTCCGAAGCGGGGGGTTGTACAATGAGCAGTTCTTC
D gene: NA; J gene: TRBJ2-5; V gene: TRBV2; clone size: NA; CDR3 protein: CASAGALQETQYF; CDR3 DNA: TGTGCCAGCGCGGGGGCCCTCCAAGAGACCCAGTACTTC
D gene: NA; J gene: TRBJ1-1; V gene: TRBV7-3; clone size: few; CDR3 protein: CASSFQGNTEAFF; CDR3 DNA: TGTGCCAGCAGCTTCCAGGGGAACACTGAAGCTTTCTTT
D gene: NA; J gene: TRBJ2-5; V gene: TRBV13; clone size: NA; CDR3 protein: CASSLRLDQETQYF; CDR3 DNA: TGTGCCAGCAGCTTAAGACTAGACCAAGAGACCCAGTACTTC
D gene: TRBD1; J gene: TRBJ2-7; V gene: TRBV4-3; clone size: few; CDR3 protein: CASSQEDRGREEQYF; CDR3 DNA: TGCGCCAGCAGCCAAGAAGACAGGGGGCGAGAGGAGCAGTACTTC
D gene: TRBD1; J gene: TRBJ1-5; V gene: TRBV10-3; clone size: NA; CDR3 protein: CAISESGTGKQPQHF; CDR3 DNA: TGTGCCATCAGTGAGTCCGGGACAGGGAAACAGCCCCAGCATTTT
D gene: NA; J gene: TRBJ2-5; V gene: TRBV6-5; clone size: NA; CDR3 protein: CASSYGLTEVKETQYF; CDR3 DNA: TGTGCCAGCAGTTACGGGCTGACAGAAGTAAAAGAGACCCAGTACTTC
D gene: NA; J gene: TRBJ1-1; V gene: TRBV1; clone size: NA; CDR3 protein: CTSSQDGAGNTEAFF; CDR3 DNA: TGCACCAGCAGCCAAGATGGGGCAGGGAACACTGAAGCTTTCTTT